The 8 T cell receptor beta chains in this list originate from one sample, sequenced in a study of T cell repertoires in cytomegalovirus infection (dated by TCRdb to the late 2010s). TCRdb records Illumina HiSeq 1500 as the sequencer. TCRdb applied fastp at Q25 and MiXCR to the public reads, then kept only in-frame beta chains. When rows share a CDR3 protein, they turn into one entry using the most common DNA and genes. The sample table lists about 310,000 distinct CDR3 sequences, roughly 15% of them with a count of one. About 12% of the sample lies in the top ten. The specimen sequenced was PBMCs. These receptors all stem from a human donor in good health (CMV status not recorded). Some clones in this sample may be carry-over from other donors' samples.

In its sample, this clonotype was seen a few times. This sequence joins TRBV6-1 and TRBJ1-1; unclear D gene. V was pared by 6 bases and J by 6 bases, with 23 bases between. The CDR3 extends over 16 amino acids. The germline gives CDR1 MNHNS, CDR2 SASEGT. The CDR3 DNA sequence: TGTGCCAGCAGCCAACGAAACTGGTACTTCCTACCTGAAGCTTTCTTT. Its protein product is CASSQRNWYFLPEAFF.

This clonotype was observed many times. The CDR3 loop is CASSRPRGGYGYTF. The CDR3 DNA reads TGTGCCAGCAGTCGTCCCCGGGGGGGGTATGGCTACACCTTC. V usage is TRBV12-3 or TRBV12-4 and J usage is TRBJ1-2, with D possibly matching TRBD1 (5 bases). The CDR3 covers 14 residues. V was shortened by 5 bases and J by 5 bases, with 15 bases between the two germline ends.

This clonotype has at least ten counts. The chain is built from TRBV7-3 and TRBJ2-1; 7 bases are shared with TRBD1. Germline values: CDR1 SGHTA, CDR2 FQGTGA. V shed 5 bases and J 2 bases; nucleotides not matched to a gene: 9. CDR3 length equals 16 residues. CDR3 sequence (DNA): TGTGCCAGCAGCATGTACAGGGGTTTGGCCTACAATGAGCAGTTCTTC. It specifies CASSMYRGLAYNEQFF. Full variable domain (rest looked up from reference TRBV7-3 and TRBJ2-1): GAGVSQTPSNKVTEKGKYVELRCDPISGHTALYWYRQSLGQGPEFLIYFQGTGAADDSGLPNDRFFAVRPEGSVSTLKIQRTERGDSAVYLCASSMYRGLAYNEQFFGPGTRLTVL.

This rearrangement joins TRBV12-3 or TRBV12-4 to TRBJ1-4; D not certain. This CDR3 contains 14 residues. With 8 bases removed from V and 0 bases from J, the gap between germline ends came to 10 bases. CDR3 bases: TGTGCCAGCGGGCACAGTGCAACTAATGAAAAACTGTTTTTT. It codes for CASGHSATNEKLFF.

The genes are TRBV20-1 and TRBJ1-5, with TRBD1 as a possible D gene (5 bases). Trimming left V 4 bases short and J 12 bases short, with 22 bases between. There are 14 residues in the CDR3. CDR1 DFQATT and CDR2 SNEGSKA come from the germline V gene (reference sequence). The CDR3 is CSAKSGRVAWLQHF. CDR3 bases: TGCAGTGCTAAGTCGGGCAGGGTCGCCTGGCTCCAGCATTTT.

V is TRBV27 and J is TRBJ1-6, with 7 positions matching TRBD1. In germline, CDR1 is MNHEY, CDR2 SMNVEV (reference sequence). The ends lost 5 bases at V and 9 bases at J; junction bases unmatched: 13. The CDR3 covers 16 residues. CDR3 bases: TGTGCCAGCAGTCCAATCACAGGGGTTTTAGTTTCACCCCTCCACTTT. It translates to CASSPITGVLVSPLHF.

This clonotype was detected ten times or more. The chain has TRBV27 and TRBJ1-5, with 7 bases matching TRBD1. Trimming at V came to 5 bases and at J to 5 bases, leaving 6 bases not matched to a gene. The germline V gene encodes CDR1 MNHEY and CDR2 SMNVEV (reference sequence). The CDR3 consists of 14 residues. The CDR3 loop reads CASSVDRAHQPQHF. CDR3 nucleotides: TGTGCCAGCAGTGTCGACAGGGCCCATCAGCCCCAGCATTTT.

This sequence joins TRBV27 and TRBJ1-5; D remains ambiguous. The V gene's germline CDR1 is MNHEY and CDR2 SMNVEV (reference sequence). The CDR3 is 14 residues long. Deletions cut 3 bases from V and 4 bases from J, with 10 bases between. CDR3 loop: CASSLVGWNQPQHF. The CDR3 DNA follows: TGTGCCAGCAGTTTGGTCGGTTGGAATCAGCCCCAGCATTTT.